The clone carrying this T cell receptor beta chain was seen more than once but under ten times. This sample stems from a study of human T cells and chemical hapten exposure. Looking at the study overall: Patch tests applied 0.01% DPC to the upper back and were scored after 6 days.

CDR1 and CDR2 from the germline V gene are MNHNS and SASEGT. The CDR3 spans 13 residues. The ends were cut back, 5 bases at V and 9 bases at J, with 13 bases in the middle. Noted time point: patch test 1, 2 weeks after DPC sensitization. Treatment denoted: therapeutic diphenylcyclopropenone sensitization with weekly scalp DPC. TCRdb used MiXCR to reprocess the RACE reads, holding one entry per CDR3 protein. The repertoire holds 180,000 or so distinct CDR3 sequences, with around 13% as singletons. The rearrangement joins TRBV6-1 to TRBJ2-2; D uncertain. The receptor's source is a woman younger than 45 with alopecia areata. Some clones in this sample may be carry-over from other donors' samples. Sequencing was performed on whole blood, taken in connection with sensitization to the hapten diphenylcyclopropenone (DPC). In DNA form, the CDR3 reads TGTGCCAGCAGTAGCAACCCCAGCCGGGAGCTGTTTTTT. Translation gives CASSSNPSRELFF.